These 14 T cell receptor beta chains were all obtained from the same sample, sequenced in a study of beta chain features in type 1 diabetes. Sequencing targeted expressed TCRB transcripts, as all isolated RNA had been reverse transcribed. Sequenced by immunoSEQ multiplex PCR; TCRdb stores in-frame clones only, minus some. The sample has about 930,000 clones, 17% seen once. Sequences were obtained from naive CD4+ T cells from blood. The receptors come from a woman aged 18 to 35 in good health.

The rearrangement uses TRBV15 and TRBJ2-1; no clear D gene. Germline loops: CDR1 LNHNV, CDR2 YYDKDF (reference sequence). Trimming pared 0 bases from V and 10 bases from J, leaving 10 bases between. The CDR3 extends over 13 amino acids. The CDR3 region is CATSRDLQEEQFF. CDR3 DNA: TGTGCCACCAGCAGAGATCTTCAGGAGGAGCAGTTCTTC.

This clone was seen more than once but under ten times. CDR3 sequence: CASSGQAQETQYF. The CDR3 coding sequence is TGTGCCAGCTCGGGACAGGCGCAAGAGACCCAGTACTTC. The chain employs TRBV18 and TRBJ2-5; 8 bases agree with TRBD1. V shed 6 bases, J shed 2 bases, and the junction held 2 bases outside the gene matches. The CDR3 is 13 residues long. CDR1 and CDR2 from the germline V gene are KGHSH and LQKENI.

This clone occurred a few times. The V and J genes are TRBV10-3 and TRBJ2-1; 10 positions agree with TRBD1. V lost 6 bases to trimming and J lost 4 bases; unmatched junction nucleotides: 12. The CDR3 has 17 amino acids. The germline V gene has CDR1 ENHRY and CDR2 SYGVKD. The CDR3 coding sequence is TGTGCCATCAGCCGCGGACAGGGGGATAGAGAATACAATGAGCAGTTCTTC. Residues: CAISRGQGDREYNEQFF.

The genes are TRBV7-9 and TRBJ1-2; no definite D call. The CDR3 runs to 13 residues. V shed 5 bases and J shed 3 bases, with 10 bases lying between them. From germline, CDR1 is SEHNR and CDR2 FQNEAQ (reference sequence). In nucleotides, the CDR3 is TGTGCCAGCAGCAAAGACACGGACTATGGCTACACCTTC. Encoded protein: CASSKDTDYGYTF.

Regarding this clone: With a much larger clone just one base away, this may be a read error. The chain uses TRBV6-5 and TRBJ2-1; D is undetermined. With 6 bases removed from V and 0 bases from J, the gap between germline ends came to 3 bases. The CDR3 consists of 12 residues. The V gene's germline CDR1 is MNHEY and CDR2 SVGAGI. The DNA of the CDR3 is TGTGCCAGCAGAAGCTCCTACAATGAGCAGTTCTTC. The encoded protein is CASRSSYNEQFF.

The chain employs TRBV9 and TRBJ1-3; possibly TRBD1 for D (5 bases). Germline CDR1 and CDR2: SGDLS and YYNGEE. Trimming stripped 4 bases from V and 0 bases from J, with 17 bases between. The CDR3 is made up of 17 amino acids. CDR3 region: CASSSRFDSNSGNTIYF. The DNA of the CDR3 is TGTGCCAGCAGCTCCCGATTTGACAGCAACTCTGGAAACACCATATATTTT.

The genes are TRBV5-6 and TRBJ1-3, with TRBD1 identical over 7 bases. V lost 3 bases and J lost 0; bases outside the gene matches: 9. Germline assignment: CDR1 SGHDT and CDR2 YYEEEE. The CDR3 length is 17 residues. The CDR3 sequence is CASSYIPGQISGNTIYF. The CDR3 DNA is TGTGCCAGCAGCTACATACCGGGACAGATCTCTGGAAACACCATATATTTT.

This clone has only a few counts. This chain links TRBV6-5 with TRBJ2-4, with unresolved D. CDR3 length: 14 residues. Germline CDR1 and CDR2: MNHEY and SVGAGI. Trimming shortened V by 0 bases and J by 8 bases, and 11 bases separated the two germline ends. The CDR3 loop is CASSYSFAFDIQYF. The CDR3 coding sequence is TGTGCCAGCAGTTACTCCTTCGCCTTTGACATTCAGTACTTC.

The genes are TRBV27 and TRBJ2-1; D is perhaps TRBD2 (5 bases). The CDR3 contains 14 residues. Trimming left V 5 bases short and J 4 bases short, with 12 bases between. Germline loops: CDR1 MNHEY, CDR2 SMNVEV (reference sequence). Written as DNA, the CDR3 is TGTGCCAGCAGTCGCGAGAGGGCTTACAATGAGCAGTTCTTC. Translated, it gives CASSRERAYNEQFF.

The rearrangement links TRBV4-3 to TRBJ2-1, with 9 bases fitting TRBD2. The J segment lost 12 bases and the V segment lost 3 bases, leaving 9 bases of the junction unmatched. The CDR3 contains 14 residues. Per germline, CDR1 LGHNA and CDR2 YSLEER. The CDR3 region is CASSHQREDLRQFF. The CDR3 nucleotides read TGCGCCAGCAGCCACCAGCGGGAGGATTTACGGCAGTTCTTC.

This chain joins TRBV14 and TRBJ2-2; no clear D gene. The CDR3 covers 14 residues. Trimming took 0 bases from V and 2 from J, leaving 4 bases between them. The germline gives CDR1 SGHDN, CDR2 FVKESK. Written as DNA, the CDR3 is TGTGCCAGCAGCCAAGAGGGTAACACCGGGGAGCTGTTTTTT. It codes for CASSQEGNTGELFF.

This clone was counted only a few times. The chain uses TRBV25-1 and TRBJ2-1, with D possibly called TRBD1 or TRBD2 (5 bases each). Germline lookup yields CDR1 MGHDK and CDR2 SYGVNS. V was cut by 6 bases and J by 6 bases, with 12 bases left in between. This CDR3 is built from 13 residues. CDR3 in amino acids: CASRERGANEQFF. The CDR3 nucleotides are TGTGCCAGCAGGGAGAGAGGGGCCAATGAGCAGTTCTTC.

The J gene is TRBJ2-3, the V gene TRBV2; D is unresolved. This CDR3 comprises 12 residues. CDR1 and CDR2 from the germline V gene are SNHLY and FYNNEI. Trimming removed 8 bases at V and 0 bases at J, with 6 bases between. The CDR3 region is CASELSTDTQYF. CDR3 nucleotides: TGTGCCAGCGAGTTAAGCACAGATACGCAGTATTTT.

This chain uses TRBV2 with TRBJ2-5, with a weak D call TRBD2 (6 bases). Germline CDR1 SNHLY, CDR2 FYNNEI. V shed 8 bases and J shed 4 bases, with 11 bases lying between them. This CDR3 spans 12 amino acids. This CDR3 reads CASGGGGETQYF. The CDR3 nucleotides read TGTGCCAGCGGTGGGGGAGGAGAGACCCAGTACTTC.